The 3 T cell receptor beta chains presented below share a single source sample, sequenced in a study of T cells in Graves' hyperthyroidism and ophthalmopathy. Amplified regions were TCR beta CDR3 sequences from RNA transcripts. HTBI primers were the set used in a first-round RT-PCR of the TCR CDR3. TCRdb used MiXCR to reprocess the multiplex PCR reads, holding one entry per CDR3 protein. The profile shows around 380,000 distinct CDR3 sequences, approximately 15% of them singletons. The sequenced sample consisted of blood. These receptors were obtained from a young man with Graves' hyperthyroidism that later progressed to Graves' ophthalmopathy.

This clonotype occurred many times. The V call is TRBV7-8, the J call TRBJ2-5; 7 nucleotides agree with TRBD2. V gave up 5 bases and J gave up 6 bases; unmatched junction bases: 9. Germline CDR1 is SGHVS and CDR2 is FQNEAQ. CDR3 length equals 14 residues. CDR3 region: CASSPSDGRQTQYF. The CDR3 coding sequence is TGTGCCAGCAGCCCCTCGGACGGGAGGCAGACCCAGTACTTC.

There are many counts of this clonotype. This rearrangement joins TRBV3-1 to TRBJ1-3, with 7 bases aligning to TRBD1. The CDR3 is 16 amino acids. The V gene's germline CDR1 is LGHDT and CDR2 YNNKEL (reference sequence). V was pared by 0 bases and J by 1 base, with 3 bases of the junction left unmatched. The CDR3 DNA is TGTGCCAGCAGCCAAGACCCAGGGGGGTCTGGAAACACCATATATTTT. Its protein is CASSQDPGGSGNTIYF.

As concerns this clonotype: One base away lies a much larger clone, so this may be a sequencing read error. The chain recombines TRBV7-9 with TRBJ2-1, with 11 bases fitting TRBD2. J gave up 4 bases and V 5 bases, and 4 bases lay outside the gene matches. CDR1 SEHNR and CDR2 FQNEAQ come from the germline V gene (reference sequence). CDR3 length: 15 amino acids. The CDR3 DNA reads TGTGCCAGCAGCCAGACTAGCGGGATTTACAATGAGCAGTTCTTC. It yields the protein CASSQTSGIYNEQFF. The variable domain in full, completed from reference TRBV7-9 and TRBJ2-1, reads DTGVSQNPRHKITKRGQNVTFRCDPISEHNRLYWYRQTLGQGPEFLTYFQNEAQLEKSRLLSDRFSAERPKGSFSTLEIQRTEQGDSAMYLCASSQTSGIYNEQFFGPGTRLTVL.